This T cell receptor (beta chain) was documented in a study of OX40 agonist ivuxolimab in advanced cancers. About the research overall: A mean age of 60 years, range roughly 20 to 80, was recorded, and approximately 80% were male.

Generated by immunoSEQ multiplex PCR, the TCRdb table keeps only in-frame clones and is missing some. The table has about 68,000 clones, over 75% seen once. Concerning this clone itself: Its specificity is unknown.

Whole-study findings and limits: Nonresponders, in some cases, also had low normalized T-cell clonal expansion.

The source of this sequence is an adult with an advanced solid tumor such as melanoma, head and neck, liver or kidney cancer. This sample comprised CD4+ or CD8+ T cells sorted from blood, obtained in a trial of the OX40 agonist ivuxolimab.

CDR3 residues: CASSLGQFYEQYF. CDR3 nucleotides: TGTGCCAGCAGCTTAGGTCAATTCTACGAGCAGTACTTC. V and J are TRBV7-2 and TRBJ2-7; no reliable D call. This CDR3 is built from 13 residues. Between the trimmed V and J ends, which lost 1 base and 3 bases, there was a span of 7 bases. CDR1 is SGHTA, CDR2 FQGNSA, per germline.